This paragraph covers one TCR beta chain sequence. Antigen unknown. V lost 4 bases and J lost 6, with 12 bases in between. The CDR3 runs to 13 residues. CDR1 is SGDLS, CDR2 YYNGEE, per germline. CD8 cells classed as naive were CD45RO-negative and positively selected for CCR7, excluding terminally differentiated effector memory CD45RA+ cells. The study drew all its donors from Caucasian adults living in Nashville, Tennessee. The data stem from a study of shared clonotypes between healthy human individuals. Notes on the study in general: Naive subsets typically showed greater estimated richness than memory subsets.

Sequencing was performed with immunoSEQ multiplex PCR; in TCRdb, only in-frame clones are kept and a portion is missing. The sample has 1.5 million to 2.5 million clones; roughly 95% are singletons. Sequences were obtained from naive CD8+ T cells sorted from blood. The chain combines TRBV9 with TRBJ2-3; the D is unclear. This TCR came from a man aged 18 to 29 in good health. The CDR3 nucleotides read TGTGCCAGCAGCCCCCCCATAAGGGATACGCAGTATTTT. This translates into CASSPPIRDTQYF.